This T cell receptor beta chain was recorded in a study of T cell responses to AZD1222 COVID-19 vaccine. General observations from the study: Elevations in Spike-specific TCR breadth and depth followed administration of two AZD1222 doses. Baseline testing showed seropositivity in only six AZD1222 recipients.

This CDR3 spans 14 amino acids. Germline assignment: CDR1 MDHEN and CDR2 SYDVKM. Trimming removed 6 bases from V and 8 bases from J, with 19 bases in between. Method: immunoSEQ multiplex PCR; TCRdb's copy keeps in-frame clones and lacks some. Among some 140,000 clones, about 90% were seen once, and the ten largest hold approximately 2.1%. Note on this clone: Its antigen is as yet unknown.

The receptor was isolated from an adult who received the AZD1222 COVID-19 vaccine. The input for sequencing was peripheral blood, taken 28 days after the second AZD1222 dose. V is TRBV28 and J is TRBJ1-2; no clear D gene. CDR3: CASSLWAALWGYTF. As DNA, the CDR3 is TGTGCCAGCAGCCTCTGGGCAGCCCTTTGGGGCTACACCTTC.